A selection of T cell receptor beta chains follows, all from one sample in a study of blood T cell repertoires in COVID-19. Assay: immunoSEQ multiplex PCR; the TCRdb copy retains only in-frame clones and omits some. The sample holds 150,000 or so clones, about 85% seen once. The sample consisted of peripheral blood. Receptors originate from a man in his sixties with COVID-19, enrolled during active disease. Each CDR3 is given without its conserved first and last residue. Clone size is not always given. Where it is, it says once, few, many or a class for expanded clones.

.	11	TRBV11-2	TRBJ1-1	ASSPDPRAEAF
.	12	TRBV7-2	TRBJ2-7	ASSRVGLSYEQY
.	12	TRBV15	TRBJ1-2	ATNSGQGNYGYT
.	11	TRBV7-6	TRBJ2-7	ASSSLARTEQY
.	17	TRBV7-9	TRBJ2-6	ASSSAGTASSTGANVLT
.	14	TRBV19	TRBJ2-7	ASSIGLAGVGDEQY
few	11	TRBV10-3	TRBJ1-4	AIRRLTGEKLF
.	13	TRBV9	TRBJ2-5	ASSVATGTAETQY
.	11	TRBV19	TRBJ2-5	ASSTWAGETQY
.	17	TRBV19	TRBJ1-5	ASSIEPRGQAHSNQPQH
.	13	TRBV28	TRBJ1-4	ASTVAGDNNEKLF
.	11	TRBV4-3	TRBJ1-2	ASSPSSSYGYT
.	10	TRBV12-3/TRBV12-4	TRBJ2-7	ASRIGQGRTY
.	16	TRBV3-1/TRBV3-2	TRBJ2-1	ASSQMESRAEIDNEQF
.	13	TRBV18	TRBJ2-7	ASSPGQVVSYEQY
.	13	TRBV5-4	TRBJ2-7	ASSLDRGSSYEQY
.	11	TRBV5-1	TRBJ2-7	ASVGDNSYEQY
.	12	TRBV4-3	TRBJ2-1	ASSQDPSVGEQF
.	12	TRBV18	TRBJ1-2	ASSPGVSNYGYT
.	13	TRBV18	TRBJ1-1	ASSPQPGGNTEAF
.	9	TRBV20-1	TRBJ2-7	SARQDSQQY
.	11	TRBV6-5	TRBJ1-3	ASKSFEGNTIY
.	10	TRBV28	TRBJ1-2	ASSSGRYGYT
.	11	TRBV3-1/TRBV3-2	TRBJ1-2	ASSYRDSYGYT
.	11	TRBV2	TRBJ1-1	ASRGQGIGEAF
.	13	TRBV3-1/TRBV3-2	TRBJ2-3	ASSQEKGRGDTQY
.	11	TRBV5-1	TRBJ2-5	ASSFNLQETQY
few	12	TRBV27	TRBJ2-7	ASSYTTGAYEQY
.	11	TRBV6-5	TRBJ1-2	ASSLTGNYGYT
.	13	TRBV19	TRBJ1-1	ASSASYRVNTEAF
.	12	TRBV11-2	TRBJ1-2	ASSWDSEGSGYT
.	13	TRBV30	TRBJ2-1	AWSVRSGLVDEQF
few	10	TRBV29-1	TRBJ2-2	SVEVRAGELF
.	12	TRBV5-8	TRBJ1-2	ASSWGQASYGYT
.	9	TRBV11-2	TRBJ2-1	ASSLDDEQF
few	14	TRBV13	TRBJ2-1	ASSLRGAGGSGEQF
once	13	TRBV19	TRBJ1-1	ASSPSNRDGTEAF
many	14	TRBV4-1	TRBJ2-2	ASSRAGTGKAGELF
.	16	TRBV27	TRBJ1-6	ASTIMGGRQGANSPLH
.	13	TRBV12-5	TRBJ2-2	ASGYVGLSLGELF
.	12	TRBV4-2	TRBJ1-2	ASSQDAHRNGYT
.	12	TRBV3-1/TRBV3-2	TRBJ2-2	ASSQDVATGELF
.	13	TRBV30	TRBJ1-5	AFRQGRNSNQPQH
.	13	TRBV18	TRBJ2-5	ASSPIYRDGETQY
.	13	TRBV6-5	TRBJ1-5	ASRRGGAEYQPQH
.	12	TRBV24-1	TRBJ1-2	ATSARQGSYGYT
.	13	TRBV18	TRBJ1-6	ASSRSGQGYSPLH
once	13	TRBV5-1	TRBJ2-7	ASSLDGTAIYEQY
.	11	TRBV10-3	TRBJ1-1	AISELEHTEAF
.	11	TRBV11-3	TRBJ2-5	ATAGGQQETQY
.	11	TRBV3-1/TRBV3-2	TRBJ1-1	ASSQKPAGSAF